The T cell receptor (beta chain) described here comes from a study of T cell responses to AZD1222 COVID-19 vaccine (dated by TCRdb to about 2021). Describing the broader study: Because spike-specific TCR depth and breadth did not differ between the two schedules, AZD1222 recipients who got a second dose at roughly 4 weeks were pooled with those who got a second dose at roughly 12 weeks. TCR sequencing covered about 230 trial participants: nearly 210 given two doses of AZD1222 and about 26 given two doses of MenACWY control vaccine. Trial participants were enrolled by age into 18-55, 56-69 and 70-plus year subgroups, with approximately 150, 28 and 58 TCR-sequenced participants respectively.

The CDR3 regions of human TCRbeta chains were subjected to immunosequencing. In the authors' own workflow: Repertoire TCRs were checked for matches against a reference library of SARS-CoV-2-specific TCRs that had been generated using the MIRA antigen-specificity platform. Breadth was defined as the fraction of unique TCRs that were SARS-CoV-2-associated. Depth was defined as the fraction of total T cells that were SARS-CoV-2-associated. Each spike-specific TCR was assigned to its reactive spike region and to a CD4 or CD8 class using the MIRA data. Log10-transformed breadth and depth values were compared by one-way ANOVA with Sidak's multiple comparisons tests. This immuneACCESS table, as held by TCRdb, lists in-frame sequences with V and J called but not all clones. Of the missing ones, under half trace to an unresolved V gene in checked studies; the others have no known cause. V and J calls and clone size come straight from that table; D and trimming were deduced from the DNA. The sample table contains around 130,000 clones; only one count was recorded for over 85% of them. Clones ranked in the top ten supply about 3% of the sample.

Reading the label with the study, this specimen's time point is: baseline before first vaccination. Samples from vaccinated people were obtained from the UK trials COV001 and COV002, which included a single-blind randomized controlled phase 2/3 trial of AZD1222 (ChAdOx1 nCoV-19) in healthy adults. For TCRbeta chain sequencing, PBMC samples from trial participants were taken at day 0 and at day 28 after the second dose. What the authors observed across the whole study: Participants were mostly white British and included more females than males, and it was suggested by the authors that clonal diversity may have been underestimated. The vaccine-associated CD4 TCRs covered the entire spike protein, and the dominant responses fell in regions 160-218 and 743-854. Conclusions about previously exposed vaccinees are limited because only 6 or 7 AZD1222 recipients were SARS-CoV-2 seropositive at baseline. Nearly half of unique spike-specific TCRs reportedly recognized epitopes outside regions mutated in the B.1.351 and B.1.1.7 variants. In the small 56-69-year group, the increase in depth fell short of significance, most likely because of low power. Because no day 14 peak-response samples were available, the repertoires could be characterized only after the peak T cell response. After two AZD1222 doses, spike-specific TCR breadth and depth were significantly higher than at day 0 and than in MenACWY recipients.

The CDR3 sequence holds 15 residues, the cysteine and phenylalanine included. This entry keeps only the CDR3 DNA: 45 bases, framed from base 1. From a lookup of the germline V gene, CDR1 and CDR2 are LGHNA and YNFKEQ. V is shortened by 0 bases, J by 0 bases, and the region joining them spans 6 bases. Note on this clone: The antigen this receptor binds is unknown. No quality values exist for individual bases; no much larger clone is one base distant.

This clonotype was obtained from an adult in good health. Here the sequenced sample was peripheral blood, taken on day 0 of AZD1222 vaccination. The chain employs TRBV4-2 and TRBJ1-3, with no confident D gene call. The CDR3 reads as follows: CASSQDETSGNTIYF. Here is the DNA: TGTGCCAGCAGCCAAGATGAAACCTCTGGAAACACCATATATTTT.